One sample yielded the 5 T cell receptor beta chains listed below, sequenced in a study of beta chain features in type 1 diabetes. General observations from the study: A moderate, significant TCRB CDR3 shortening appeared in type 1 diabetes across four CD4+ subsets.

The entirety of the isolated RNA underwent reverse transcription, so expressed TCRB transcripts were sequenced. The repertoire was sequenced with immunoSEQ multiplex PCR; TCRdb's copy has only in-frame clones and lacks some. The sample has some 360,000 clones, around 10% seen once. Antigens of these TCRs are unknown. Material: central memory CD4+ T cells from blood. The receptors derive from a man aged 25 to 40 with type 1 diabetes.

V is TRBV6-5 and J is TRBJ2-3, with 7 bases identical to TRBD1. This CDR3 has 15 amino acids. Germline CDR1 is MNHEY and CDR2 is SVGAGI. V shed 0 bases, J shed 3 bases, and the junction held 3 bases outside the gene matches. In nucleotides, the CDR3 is TGTGCCAGCAGTTACTCCGACAGGGTGACAGATACGCAGTATTTT. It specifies CASSYSDRVTDTQYF.

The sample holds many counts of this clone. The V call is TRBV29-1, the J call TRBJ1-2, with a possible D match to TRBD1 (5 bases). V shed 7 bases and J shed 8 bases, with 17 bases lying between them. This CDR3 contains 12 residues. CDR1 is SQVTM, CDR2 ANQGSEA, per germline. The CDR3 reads CSAGDLNGGYTF. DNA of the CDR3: TGCAGCGCTGGGGACCTGAACGGGGGCTACACCTTC.

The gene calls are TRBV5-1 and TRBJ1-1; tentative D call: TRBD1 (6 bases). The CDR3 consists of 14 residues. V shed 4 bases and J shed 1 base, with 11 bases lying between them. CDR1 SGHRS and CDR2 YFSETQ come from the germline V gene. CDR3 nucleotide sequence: TGCGCCAGCAGCGGGGACAACAGGAACACTGAAGCTTTCTTT. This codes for CASSGDNRNTEAFF. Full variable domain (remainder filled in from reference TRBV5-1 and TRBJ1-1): KAGVTQTPRYLIKTRGQQVTLSCSPISGHRSVSWYQQTPGQGLQFLFEYFSETQRNKGNFPGRFSGRQFSNSRSEMNVSTLELGDSALYLCASSGDNRNTEAFFGQGTRLTVV.

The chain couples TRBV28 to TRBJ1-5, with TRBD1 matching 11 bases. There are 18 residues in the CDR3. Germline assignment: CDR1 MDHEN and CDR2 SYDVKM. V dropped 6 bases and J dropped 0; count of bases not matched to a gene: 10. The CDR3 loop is CASSRTGGAYYSNQPQHF. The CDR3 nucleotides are TGTGCCAGCAGCCGGACAGGGGGCGCTTATTATAGCAATCAGCCCCAGCATTTT.

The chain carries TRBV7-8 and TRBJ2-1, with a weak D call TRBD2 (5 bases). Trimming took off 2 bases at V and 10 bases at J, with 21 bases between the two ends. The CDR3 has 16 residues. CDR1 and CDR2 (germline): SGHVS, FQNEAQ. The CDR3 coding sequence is TGTGCCAGCAGCTTATTGGCTAGCCCGCTACAAGGGGAGCAGTTCTTC. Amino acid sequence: CASSLLASPLQGEQFF.